These 13 T cell receptor beta chains were all obtained from the same sample, sequenced in a study of control samples from healthy donors and cancer patients (dated by TCRdb to between 2020 and 2021). The library came from the immunoSEQ multiplex PCR assay. TCRdb retrieved this table from immuneACCESS and kept in-frame rearrangements only. Not all clones are present; in checked studies, unresolved V genes account for under half, and no reason is known for the remainder. This sample holds more than 100,000 clones; nearly 90% were observed only once. The ten largest clones add up to approximately 8% of the sample. Sequenced sample: PBMCs. These receptors came from a man between 50 and 59 years old with head and neck cancer.

The rearrangement uses TRBV2 and TRBJ2-1, with a tentative D call TRBD2 (5 bases). Trimming cost V 8 bases and J 11 bases, with 16 bases left between them. In germline, CDR1 is SNHLY, CDR2 FYNNEI. The CDR3 covers 12 residues. CDR3 bases: TGTGCCAGCGGCACTAGTGGGGAAAAGCAGTTCTTC. Its translation: CASGTSGEKQFF.

The gene calls are TRBV5-4 and TRBJ2-2; 8 bases agree with TRBD2. Germline values: CDR1 SGHNT, CDR2 YYREEE (reference sequence). The CDR3 totals 12 residues. The V segment lost 0 bases and the J segment 12 bases; nucleotides outside the gene matches: 1. In DNA form, the CDR3 reads TGTGCCAGCAGCTTGGAGCGGGGGCAGCTGTTTTTT. It translates to CASSLERGQLFF.

This clone showed up just once. In DNA, the CDR3 is TGTGCCAGCAGAACAGGGACAGGCAAAGAGACCCAGTACTTC. This encodes CASRTGTGKETQYF. This chain links TRBV6-5 with TRBJ2-5, with 8 bases lining up with TRBD1. The CDR3 runs 14 residues. Per the germline V gene, CDR1 is MNHEY and CDR2 is SVGAGI. J gave up 3 bases and V 6 bases, and 6 bases lay outside the gene matches.

A remark on this clone: The same CDR3 also results from other DNA sequences found in this sample. The chain joins TRBV27 to TRBJ2-7; D uncertain. With 2 bases removed from V and 1 base from J, the gap between germline ends came to 6 bases. Germline assignment: CDR1 MNHEY and CDR2 SMNVEV (reference sequence). This CDR3 is built from 13 residues. DNA for the CDR3: TGTGCCAGCAGTTTAAGGGATTCCTACGAGCAGTACTTC. This codes for CASSLRDSYEQYF.

The J gene is TRBJ2-1, the V gene TRBV5-4; tentatively, D is TRBD1 (5 bases). This CDR3 spans 12 amino acids. V gave up 5 bases and J gave up 2 bases, with 5 bases separating them. Germline V gives CDR1 SGHNT, CDR2 YYREEE (reference sequence). CDR3 residues: CASRDTYNEQFF. The CDR3 region has the DNA TGTGCCAGCAGGGACACCTACAATGAGCAGTTCTTC.

The chain joins TRBV11-3 to TRBJ2-2, with TRBD2 matching over 7 bases. The V gene end was trimmed by 4 bases and the J gene end by 4 bases; junction bases not matched to a gene: 9. This CDR3 spans 16 amino acids. CDR1 is SGHNT, CDR2 YENEEA, per germline. The CDR3: CASSSIRERGTGELFF. The CDR3 DNA reads TGTGCCAGCAGCTCCATCAGGGAGCGGGGCACCGGGGAGCTGTTTTTT.

The V call is TRBV30, the J call TRBJ2-3, with 7 bases matching TRBD1. Germline lookup yields CDR1 GTSNPN and CDR2 SVGIG (reference sequence). Trimming removed 4 bases from V and 3 bases from J; junction bases left unmatched: 4. CDR3 length: 13 amino acids. The CDR3 bases are TGTGCCTGGAAAGGGACAGCAACAGATACGCAGTATTTT. Translation gives CAWKGTATDTQYF.

V gene TRBV18 combines with J gene TRBJ2-7, with TRBD1 identical over 7 bases. CDR1 is KGHSH and CDR2 is LQKENI in the germline V gene. The trim removed 6 bases at V and 0 bases at J, leaving 2 bases unmatched. The CDR3 runs to 13 residues. CDR3 nucleotide sequence: TGTGCCAGCTCTACAGGGGACTCCTACGAGCAGTACTTC. Amino acids: CASSTGDSYEQYF.

This clone was found once. The same CDR3 arises from other DNA sequences in this sample as well. This rearrangement joins TRBV4-2 to TRBJ2-1, with 8 positions matching TRBD2. This CDR3 comprises 16 residues. Germline CDR1 reads LGHNA; CDR2 reads YNFKEQ. V shed 1 base and J 7 bases; nucleotides not matched to a gene: 9. The CDR3 sequence is CASSQVSGGAGNEQFF. In nucleotides, the CDR3 is TGTGCCAGCAGCCAAGTGTCGGGGGGGGCCGGGAATGAGCAGTTCTTC.

The chain is built from TRBV6-4 and TRBJ2-1; 11 nucleotides line up with TRBD2. CDR1 is MRHNA and CDR2 is SNTAGT in the germline V gene. This CDR3 contains 14 residues. The V segment lost 3 bases and the J segment 7 bases; nucleotides outside the gene matches: 2. In DNA form, the CDR3 reads TGTGCCAGCAGTGAACTAGCGGGGGAAAATGAGCAGTTCTTC. Translation gives CASSELAGENEQFF.

This chain connects TRBV6-5 to TRBJ2-7; TRBD1 is a possible D gene (6 bases). The CDR3 has 13 amino acids. V was trimmed by 8 bases and J by 6 bases, leaving 17 bases between them. The germline V gene has CDR1 MNHEY and CDR2 SVGAGI. The CDR3 sequence is CASDPGHFTEQYF. DNA for the CDR3: TGTGCCAGCGACCCGGGACACTTCACCGAGCAGTACTTC.

This clone appeared a single time. The chain combines TRBV18 with TRBJ1-5, with no clear D. Germline lookup yields CDR1 KGHSH and CDR2 LQKENI. Trimming pared 0 bases from V and 2 bases from J, leaving 11 bases between. This CDR3 region has 16 residues. The CDR3 protein is CASSPPGSEGNQPQHF. The CDR3, as DNA: TGTGCCAGCTCACCACCTGGTTCTGAGGGCAATCAGCCCCAGCATTTT.

This clone was detected once. This chain connects TRBV18 to TRBJ1-2; 8 bases are a match to TRBD1. After removal of 3 bases from V and 8 bases from J, the junction contained 8 bases not matched to a gene. The germline gives CDR1 KGHSH, CDR2 LQKENI. There are 14 residues in the CDR3. Here the CDR3 reads CASSPTDRGEGYTF. CDR3 DNA: TGTGCCAGCTCACCGACTGACAGGGGAGAAGGCTACACCTTC.